Here is one T cell receptor (beta chain) with its context. Its antigen is still unknown. There are no base qualities to consult, and no much larger clone falls within one base. The data originate from a study of blood T cell repertoires in COVID-19 (dated by TCRdb to about 2020). About the study as a whole: Collaborator samples came from the United States, Italy and Spain and covered acute and convalescent phases of COVID-19. The material from the prospective study consisted of cDNA or gDNA derived from T cells, B-cell-depleted T cells, or PBMCs. Subjects who had been exposed to COVID-19, were actively infected with it, or had recovered from it provided the deeply sampled blood TCRbeta repertoires that made up the dataset. The repertoires were made available in a free public database intended to serve as a resource for research on the immune response to SARS-CoV-2. Samples were obtained from the ongoing ImmuneRACE study (first 160 participants) and from 1,254 subjects provided by 6 global collaborators. A de-identified subject ID, COVID-19 status, age in years and sex were almost always included in the sample metadata. Where available, HLA class I and class II types were taken from metadata supplied by the sample provider and were not determined by assay-based typing.

The collaborating institutions used their own protocols to collect whole blood in K2EDTA tubes. Collaborator samples were shipped for TCRbeta analysis as frozen whole blood, isolated PBMCs, or DNA extracted from either sample type. TCRbeta CDR3 regions were amplified from genomic DNA by means of the immunoSEQ Assay, a bias-controlled multiplex PCR. Per the original workflow: Nucleated cell counts per sample were estimated from amplification of reference gene primers within the assay. Sequence reads were collapsed and filtered to measure the absolute abundance of every unique TCRbeta CDR3 rearrangement. Productive Simpson clonality was computed per sample as the square root of Simpson's diversity index over productive rearrangements. The source is immuneACCESS, and TCRdb retained only in-frame sequences with V and J called. Part of the clones is not carried over; for the studies checked, unresolved V genes explain less than half of this, and the remainder is unexplained. V, J and clone size reflect that table, while D and trimming were determined from the DNA. This sample holds 150,000 to 200,000 clones; 85% were observed only once. Clones ranked in the top ten supply about 3.3% of the sample.

For CDR1 and CDR2, the germline V gene (reference sequence) lists LGHDT and YNNKEL. Including cysteine and phenylalanine, the CDR3 has 16 amino acids. The retained sequence is limited to the CDR3, 48 bases, with the frame set at the first base. For this chain, trimming is 2 bases at the V end and 5 bases at the J end, and the number of junction bases without a gene match is 9. Study-wide findings and limitations: The quantity of clinical and demographic metadata differed by source and by participant and was supplied without curation.

The specimen was peripheral blood. The clonotype originates from a human donor with acute or convalescent COVID-19. The donor label of this sample is uncertain. The V gene is TRBV3-1 (or the pseudogene TRBV3-2) and the J gene is TRBJ2-1; the junction holds 7 bases that match TRBD1. The DNA sequence is given as TGTGCCAGCAGCCAACAAGGGGGCTCGGGTCACAATGAGCAGTTCTTC. Its translation is CASSQQGGSGHNEQFF.